The next 15 T cell receptor beta chains were all read from a single sample in a study of spatial heterogeneity in lung cancer. The time point is: blood at routine non-recurrence follow-up after resection. TCRdb reprocessed the 5' RACE reads via MiXCR and lists one record per CDR3 protein. The table includes around 45,000 distinct CDR3 sequences, approximately 22% detected once. Sequences were derived from PBMCs, sampled at follow-up. The receptors were gathered from a female donor with early-stage non-small cell lung cancer.

The V and J genes are TRBV9 and TRBJ1-2; 9 bases agree with TRBD1. After removal of 2 bases from V and 8 bases from J, the junction contained 10 bases not matched to a gene. There are 15 residues in the CDR3. CDR1 is SGDLS and CDR2 is YYNGEE in the germline V gene. In DNA form, the CDR3 reads TGTGCCAGCAGCGTTACTTCCGGGACAGGGAACGGCTACACCTTC. Residues: CASSVTSGTGNGYTF.

Many counts were recorded for this clonotype. This chain connects TRBV7-9 to TRBJ2-3; no reliable D call. The CDR3 has 15 amino acids. The V end lost 5 bases, the J end lost 4 bases, and 16 bases lay between the germline ends. Per the germline V gene, CDR1 is SEHNR and CDR2 is FQNEAQ (reference sequence). CDR3 sequence reads: CASSPKIRLADTQYF. The CDR3 bases are TGTGCCAGCAGCCCCAAAATAAGGCTCGCAGATACGCAGTATTTT.

This sequence joins TRBV6-1 and TRBJ2-5, with 9 bases aligning to TRBD1. Trimming cost V 6 bases and J 4 bases; bases outside gene matches: 3. This CDR3 contains 13 residues. Germline V gene sequence: CDR1 MNHNS, CDR2 SASEGT. CDR3 residues: CASRGTGLETQYF. CDR3 DNA: TGTGCCAGCAGAGGGACAGGGCTAGAGACCCAGTACTTC.

The chain carries TRBV29-1 and TRBJ2-7; maybe TRBD1 (6 bases). This CDR3 has 13 amino acids. Trimming left V 3 bases short and J 6 bases short, with 15 bases between. Germline V gene data show CDR1 as SQVTM and CDR2 as ANQGSEA. The CDR3 reads CSVDRGPFGEQYF. Here the CDR3 DNA reads TGCAGCGTTGACAGGGGTCCATTCGGCGAGCAGTACTTC.

The chain carries TRBV5-6 and TRBJ2-7; D might be TRBD1 (6 bases). V was clipped by 1 base and J by 5 bases, with 10 bases between them. The germline CDR1 and CDR2 sequences are SGHDT and YYEEEE. This CDR3 is 13 amino acids long. As DNA, the CDR3 is TGTGCCAGCAGCTTGCCCGCAGGGGACGAGCAGTACTTC. Its protein product is CASSLPAGDEQYF.

The V and J genes are TRBV5-1 and TRBJ2-1; a weak D match, TRBD2 (6 bases). Germline CDR1 SGHRS, CDR2 YFSETQ. V lost 0 bases to trimming and J lost 6 bases, with 7 bases between them. This CDR3 has 13 residues. CDR3 protein: CASSLAGGNEQFF. DNA for the CDR3: TGCGCCAGCAGCTTGGCCGGGGGCAATGAGCAGTTCTTC.

V gene TRBV5-8 combines with J gene TRBJ2-7, with a weak D call TRBD1 (6 bases). There are 15 residues in the CDR3. The V end was cut by 4 bases, the J end by 7 bases, with 21 bases between. Per germline, CDR1 SGHTS and CDR2 YDEGEE. The CDR3 coding sequence is TGTGCCAGCAGCAAGAGGATCCAGGGGTTAAAAGAGCAGTACGTC. The encoded protein is CASSKRIQGLKEQYV.

V and J are TRBV13 and TRBJ1-1; TRBD1 matches 10 bases. Germline assignment: CDR1 PRHDT and CDR2 FYEKMQ (reference sequence). The CDR3 contains 12 residues. V lost 3 bases, J lost 11 bases, and 3 bases stayed unmatched. The CDR3 coding sequence is TGTGCCAGCAGCTTGGACAGGGGGATGGCTTTCTTT. The encoded protein is CASSLDRGMAFF. Complete variable domain (other parts from reference TRBV13 and TRBJ1-1): AAGVIQSPRHLIKEKRETATLKCYPIPRHDTVYWYQQGPGQDPQFLISFYEKMQSDKGSIPDRFSAQQFSDYHSELNMSSLELGDSALYFCASSLDRGMAFFGQGTRLTVV.

The chain joins TRBV11-2 to TRBJ2-1, with 10 positions matching TRBD2. Germline CDR1 reads SGHAT; CDR2 reads FQNNGV. Trimming cost V 5 bases and J 4 bases; bases outside gene matches: 5. This CDR3 region has 15 residues. The CDR3 DNA sequence: TGTGCCAGCAGCCCAGAGACTAGCGGGTACAATGAGCAGTTCTTC. Translated: CASSPETSGYNEQFF.

V usage is TRBV20-1 and J usage is TRBJ2-3, with a possible D match to TRBD1 (5 bases). The CDR3 is 13 residues long. Looked up from germline, CDR1 is DFQATT and CDR2 is SNEGSKA (reference sequence). V was cut by 3 bases and J by 4 bases, with 11 bases left in between. The DNA for the CDR3 is TGCAGTGCTAGTAGGGGCTCGGCAGATACGCAGTATTTT. It yields the protein CSASRGSADTQYF.

The chain carries TRBV4-3 and TRBJ2-2; 8 nucleotides line up with TRBD1. Germline V gene sequence: CDR1 LGHNA, CDR2 YSLEER. Germline trimming cut 0 bases from V and 7 bases from J; bases unmatched to any gene: 10. The CDR3 sequence is 17 residues long. CDR3 bases: TGCGCCAGCAGCCAAGATCCGGACAGGGTGTTAATCGGGGAGCTGTTTTTT. As protein: CASSQDPDRVLIGELFF.

This clonotype came up a few times. CDR3 residues: CASSGVRGAGTEAFF. The CDR3, as DNA: TGTGCCAGCAGCGGGGTCCGGGGGGCAGGGACTGAAGCTTTCTTT. This sequence joins TRBV11-2 and TRBJ1-1; D perhaps matches TRBD1 (6 bases). The CDR3 contains 15 residues. Germline values: CDR1 SGHAT, CDR2 FQNNGV. V gave up 5 bases and J gave up 5 bases, with 18 bases separating them. The full variable domain, its missing parts supplied by reference TRBV11-2 and TRBJ1-1, is EAGVAQSPRYKIIEKRQSVAFWCNPISGHATLYWYQQILGQGPKLLIQFQNNGVVDDSQLPKDRFSAERLKGVDSTLKIQPAKLEDSAVYLCASSGVRGAGTEAFFGQGTRLTVV.

This clonotype was seen a few times. The V gene is TRBV23-1, the J gene TRBJ2-5, with TRBD1 identical over 9 bases. TRBV23-1 qualifies as an ORF whose function is uncertain. CDR3 length equals 17 residues. With 0 bases clipped from V and 5 bases from J, the junction kept 10 bases outside the gene matches. CDR3 amino acids: CASSQSAGTGTGETQYF. The CDR3 region has the DNA TGCGCCAGCAGTCAATCGGCCGGGACAGGGACCGGGGAGACCCAGTACTTC.

This clonotype was seen at least ten times. The chain uses TRBV20-1 and TRBJ2-3, with 8 bases identical to TRBD1. V trimming: 6 bases; J trimming: 2 bases; junction bases outside the gene matches: 7. Germline V gene sequence: CDR1 DFQATT, CDR2 SNEGSKA (reference sequence). The CDR3 length is 14 residues. CDR3 DNA: TGCAGTGCCGGAGACAGGGGCCCCACAGATACGCAGTATTTT. Translation: CSAGDRGPTDTQYF.

The gene calls are TRBV19 and TRBJ2-2, with D possibly TRBD2 on 5 matching bases. Trimming pared 4 bases from V and 7 bases from J, leaving 19 bases between. CDR1 is LNHDA, CDR2 SQIVND, per germline (reference sequence). The CDR3 consists of 16 residues. This chain's CDR3 is CASSTLFTERSGELFF. The CDR3 DNA follows: TGTGCCAGTAGTACTTTGTTTACCGAGCGGAGCGGGGAGCTGTTTTTT. The full variable domain, completed using reference TRBV19 and TRBJ2-2, is DGGITQSPKYLFRKEGQNVTLSCEQNLNHDAMYWYRQDPGQGLRLIYYSQIVNDFQKGDIAEGYSVSREKKESFPLTVTSAQKNPTAFYLCASSTLFTERSGELFFGEGSRLTVL.